This T cell receptor (beta chain) was sequenced for a study of regulatory T cells in long-lasting Graves disease. Study-wide results and limits: TRBV28, TRBJ1-2 and TRBJ2-5 emerged as the favored segments in persistent disease.

About this clonotype itself: Its specificity is not known.

The CDR3 loop spans 15 amino acids. Germline V lookup: CDR1 MGHRA, CDR2 YSYEKL. Trimming left V 1 base short and J 5 bases short, with 12 bases between. Stated time point: newly diagnosed GD, antithyroid drugs for less than 3 months. RNA isolated from PBMCs was used to make the TCR library. Relying on iRepertoire HTBI primers and Arm-PCR of CDR3 regions, the team built TCR beta libraries. Each CDR3 protein gets one entry after TCRdb re-called the multiplex PCR reads with MiXCR. The table has a few hundred thousand distinct CDR3 sequences, over 15% seen once. This sample was shared with a second study, whose subject was T cells in Graves' hyperthyroidism and ophthalmopathy. That paper notes: Using 13 V-J features, a model discriminated ophthalmopathy from stable hyperthyroidism.

This sample comprised peripheral blood mononuclear cells (PBMCs), obtained at new diagnosis, from a patient treated with antithyroid drugs. The TCR sequence derives from a man aged 35 to 55 with Graves disease. This chain links TRBV4-1 with TRBJ2-1; the D is unclear. CDR3 DNA sequence: TGCGCCAGCAGCCAAGGGGTAGGCTTAGACAATGAGCAGTTCTTC. Residues: CASSQGVGLDNEQFF.